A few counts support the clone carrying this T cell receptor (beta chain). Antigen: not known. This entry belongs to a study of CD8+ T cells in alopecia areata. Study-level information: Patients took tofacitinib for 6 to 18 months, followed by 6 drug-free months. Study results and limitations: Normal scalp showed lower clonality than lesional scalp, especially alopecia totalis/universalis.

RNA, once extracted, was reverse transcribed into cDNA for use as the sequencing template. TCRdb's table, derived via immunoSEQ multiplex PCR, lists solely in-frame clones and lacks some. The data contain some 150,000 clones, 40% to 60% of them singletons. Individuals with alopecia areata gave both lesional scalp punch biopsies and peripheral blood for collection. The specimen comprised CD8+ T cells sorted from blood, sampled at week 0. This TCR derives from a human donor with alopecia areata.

Written as DNA, the CDR3 is TGCAGCGTTCCGTCGGTCGGACAGGGCACAGATACGCAGTATTTT. Encoded protein: CSVPSVGQGTDTQYF. The V call is TRBV29-1, the J call TRBJ2-3; 7 bases are a match to TRBD1. V shed 5 bases and J 1 base; nucleotides not matched to a gene: 9. Germline CDR1 and CDR2: SQVTM and ANQGSEA. The CDR3 has 15 residues.